Shown below are 20 T cell receptor beta chains from a single sample sequenced in a study of blood T cell repertoires in COVID-19. The repertoire was sequenced with immunoSEQ multiplex PCR; TCRdb's copy has only in-frame clones and lacks some. This table holds under 200,000 clones, about 88% found once. What was sequenced was peripheral blood. The source is a man aged 40-55 years with acute or convalescent COVID-19.

In nucleotides, the CDR3 is TGTGCCAGCAGTGGGTCAGGGATTAATCAGCCCCAGCATTTT. Its protein is CASSGSGINQPQHF. This sequence joins TRBV2 and TRBJ1-5, with D perhaps matching TRBD1 (5 bases). The CDR3 consists of 14 residues. The V and J ends lost 4 bases and 4 bases respectively, with 11 bases between them. Looked up from germline, CDR1 is SNHLY and CDR2 is FYNNEI.

V and J are TRBV6-5 and TRBJ1-4; TRBD1 matches at 8 bases. CDR1 and CDR2 from the germline V gene are MNHEY and SVGAGI. Trimming cost V 7 bases and J 5 bases; bases outside gene matches: 3. The CDR3 extends over 13 amino acids. CDR3 amino acids: CASIRTGNEKLFF. The CDR3, as DNA: TGTGCCAGCATCCGGACAGGGAATGAAAAACTGTTTTTT.

The rearrangement links TRBV6-2 or TRBV6-3 to TRBJ1-4, with D unclear. The CDR3 extends over 14 amino acids. Trimming left V 2 bases short and J 8 bases short, with 12 bases between. Germline loops: CDR1 MNHEY, CDR2 SVGEGT. As DNA, the CDR3 is TGTGCCAGCAGTTACGGGGAGAACCCGGAAAAACTGTTTTTT. This gives the protein CASSYGENPEKLFF.

V is TRBV3-1 (or the pseudogene TRBV3-2) and J is TRBJ2-5; tentative D call: TRBD2 (6 bases). This CDR3 comprises 14 residues. Germline V gene data show CDR1 as LGHDT and CDR2 as YNNKEL (reference sequence). V gave up 1 base and J gave up 7 bases, with 13 bases separating them. Written as DNA, the CDR3 is TGTGCCAGCAGCCAAGCGGAGGGCATCGGGACCCAGTACTTC. Translated, it gives CASSQAEGIGTQYF.

This rearrangement joins TRBV5-1 to TRBJ2-3; TRBD1 matches 10 bases. This CDR3 region has 16 residues. The trim removed 3 bases at V and 1 base at J, leaving 5 bases unmatched. Germline CDR1 SGHRS, CDR2 YFSETQ. CDR3 amino acids: CASSWTGTGGTDTQYF. The CDR3, as DNA: TGCGCCAGCAGCTGGACCGGGACAGGGGGCACAGATACGCAGTATTTT.

V usage is TRBV13 and J usage is TRBJ1-2, with 12 positions matching TRBD1. Trimming at V came to 7 bases and at J to 6 bases, leaving 9 bases not matched to a gene. The CDR3 has 15 amino acids. Germline-derived CDR1 and CDR2 are PRHDT and FYEKMQ (reference sequence). The CDR3, as DNA: TGTGCCAGCACCAGTAGAGGGGACAGGGGGCATGGCTACACCTTC. Encoded protein: CASTSRGDRGHGYTF.

The chain joins TRBV7-2 to TRBJ2-5, with TRBD2 matching 8 bases. From germline, CDR1 is SGHTA and CDR2 FQGNSA. The CDR3 totals 16 residues. V trimming: 3 bases; J trimming: 3 bases; junction bases outside the gene matches: 9. The CDR3 loop reads CASSFWRTSREETQYF. For the CDR3, the DNA is TGTGCCAGCAGCTTTTGGCGGACTAGCAGAGAAGAGACCCAGTACTTC.

The chain couples TRBV6-4 to TRBJ2-3, with 7 bases that match TRBD1. The CDR3 has 14 amino acids. Germline V gene data show CDR1 as MRHNA and CDR2 as SNTAGT. V lost 5 bases to trimming and J lost 4 bases; unmatched junction nucleotides: 6. The CDR3 DNA is TGTGCCAGCAGTTCCGACAGGGTTTCAGATACGCAGTATTTT. It specifies CASSSDRVSDTQYF.

This chain connects TRBV18 to TRBJ2-1; 7 nucleotides line up with TRBD2. After removal of 4 bases from V and 7 bases from J, the junction contained 13 bases not matched to a gene. Germline V gives CDR1 KGHSH, CDR2 LQKENI. There are 16 residues in the CDR3. The CDR3 bases are TGTGCCAGCTCACGCTTTCGGGAACTAGCGAGAAATGAGCAGTTCTTC. Encoded protein: CASSRFRELARNEQFF.

This clone was observed a few times. The chain recombines TRBV3-1 (or the pseudogene TRBV3-2) with TRBJ2-5; weak D call: TRBD1 (6 bases). From germline, CDR1 is LGHDT and CDR2 YNNKEL (reference sequence). The CDR3 is made up of 14 amino acids. V lost 6 bases and J lost 1, with 12 bases in between. The CDR3 DNA reads as TGTGCCAGCAGTTTAGGACAGTTCCAAGAGACCCAGTACTTC. Protein: CASSLGQFQETQYF.

This rearrangement joins TRBV5-6 to TRBJ2-1; the D is unclear. The germline V and J ends were trimmed by 4 bases and 7 bases, with 15 bases remaining between them. Germline V gene data show CDR1 as SGHDT and CDR2 as YYEEEE. The CDR3 is 14 residues long. CDR3 nucleotides: TGTGCCAGCAGCCCCTGGGCGATACAAAATGAGCAGTTCTTC. Residues: CASSPWAIQNEQFF.

The chain combines TRBV2 with TRBJ1-5; 7 bases map to TRBD1. Germline lookup yields CDR1 SNHLY and CDR2 FYNNEI. CDR3 length: 13 amino acids. V dropped 2 bases and J dropped 7; count of bases not matched to a gene: 2. CDR3 coding DNA: TGTGCCAGCAGTGAAACAGGGGTCCAGCCCCAGCATTTT. Its translation is CASSETGVQPQHF.

This chain joins TRBV28 and TRBJ1-2; unclear D gene. Germline CDR1 reads MDHEN; CDR2 reads SYDVKM. V was clipped by 6 bases and J by 8 bases, with 19 bases between them. The CDR3 covers 14 residues. CDR3 DNA sequence: TGTGCCAGCAGCCCTACTAGACCTCACGGGGGCTACACCTTC. Translated: CASSPTRPHGGYTF.

In DNA, the CDR3 is TGTGCCAGCAGCCGGACTAGCGGGGGGGACAATGAGCAGTTCTTC. As protein: CASSRTSGGDNEQFF. The chain joins TRBV5-6 to TRBJ2-1, with 15 bases that match TRBD2. The junction had 1 base not matched to a gene; V was cut back by 4 bases and J by 5 bases. The CDR3 has 15 residues. Germline V gene sequence: CDR1 SGHDT, CDR2 YYEEEE.

V is TRBV5-5 and J is TRBJ2-1; D gene unclear. Germline V gene lookup returns CDR1 SGHKS and CDR2 YYEKEE (reference sequence). V lost 4 bases and J 0 bases, leaving 11 bases between the germline ends. The CDR3 is 15 residues long. The DNA of the CDR3 is TGTGCCAGCAGCGTTCTACGTAGCTCCTACAATGAGCAGTTCTTC. Its translation is CASSVLRSSYNEQFF.

As for this clone: At one end the junction does not follow the germline gene, possibly because of a read error. The CDR3 DNA sequence: TGTGCCAACTCACTTCTGACAGGCTTGAACACTGAAGCTTTCTTT. Amino acids: CANSLLTGLNTEAFF. J is TRBJ1-1 and V is TRBV18; D might be TRBD1 (6 bases). Per germline, CDR1 KGHSH and CDR2 LQKENI. This CDR3 region has 15 residues. Together with reference TRBV18 and TRBJ1-1, the CDR3 gives the full variable domain: NAGVMQNPRHLVRRRGQEARLRCSPMKGHSHVYWYRQLPEEGLKFMVYLQKENIIDESGMPKERFSAEFPKEGPSILRIQQVVRGDSAAYFCANSLLTGLNTEAFFGQGTRLTVV.

J is TRBJ2-2 and V is TRBV2, with a possible D match to TRBD1 (5 bases). Germline-derived CDR1 and CDR2 are SNHLY and FYNNEI. Trimming pared 4 bases from V and 3 bases from J, leaving 6 bases between. This CDR3 region has 13 residues. CDR3 nucleotide sequence: TGTGCCAGCAGTGCCAGGGACACCGGGGAGCTGTTTTTT. It encodes CASSARDTGELFF.

The gene calls are TRBV5-6 and TRBJ1-5; 8 bases are shared with TRBD1. V dropped 0 bases and J dropped 3; count of bases not matched to a gene: 8. The CDR3 consists of 17 residues. CDR1 and CDR2 from the germline V gene are SGHDT and YYEEEE. For the CDR3, the DNA is TGTGCCAGCAGCTTGGTCGGACAGGGAGGCGTCAATCAGCCCCAGCATTTT. It yields the protein CASSLVGQGGVNQPQHF. The full variable domain, rest sourced from reference TRBV5-6 and TRBJ1-5, is DAGVTQSPTHLIKTRGQQVTLRCSPKSGHDTVSWYQQALGQGPQFIFQYYEEEERQRGNFPDRFSGHQFPNYSSELNVNALLLGDSALYLCASSLVGQGGVNQPQHFGDGTRLSIL.

V and J are TRBV12-5 and TRBJ2-7, with 11 bases identical to TRBD1. The V and J ends lost 11 bases and 0 bases, in that order; junction bases with no gene match: 12. CDR1 and CDR2 from the germline V gene are LGHNT and FRNRAP. The CDR3 has 16 residues. This CDR3 reads CAGVGQGVPSSYEQYF. The CDR3, as DNA: TGTGCTGGAGTGGGACAGGGGGTCCCTAGCTCCTACGAGCAGTACTTC.

The chain employs TRBV30 and TRBJ1-1; no clear D. The V gene's germline CDR1 is GTSNPN and CDR2 SVGIG (reference sequence). This CDR3 is 14 amino acids long. Trimming cost V 3 bases and J 3 bases, with 14 bases left between them. The CDR3 protein is CAWSRRGVDTEAFF. CDR3 nucleotide sequence: TGTGCCTGGAGCCGGCGGGGAGTGGACACTGAAGCTTTCTTT.